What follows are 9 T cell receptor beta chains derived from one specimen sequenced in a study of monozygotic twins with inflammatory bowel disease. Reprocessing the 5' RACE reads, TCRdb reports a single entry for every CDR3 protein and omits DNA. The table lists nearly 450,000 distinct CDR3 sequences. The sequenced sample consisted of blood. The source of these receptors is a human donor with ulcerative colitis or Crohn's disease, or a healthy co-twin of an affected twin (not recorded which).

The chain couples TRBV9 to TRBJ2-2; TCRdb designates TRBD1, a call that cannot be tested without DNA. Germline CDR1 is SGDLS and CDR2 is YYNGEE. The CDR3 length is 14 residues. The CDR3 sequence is CASSVGRVTGELFF.

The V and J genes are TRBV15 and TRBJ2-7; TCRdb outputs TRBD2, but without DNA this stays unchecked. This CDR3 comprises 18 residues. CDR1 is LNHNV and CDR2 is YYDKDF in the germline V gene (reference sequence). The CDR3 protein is CATSRVGSPRGNSWEQYF.

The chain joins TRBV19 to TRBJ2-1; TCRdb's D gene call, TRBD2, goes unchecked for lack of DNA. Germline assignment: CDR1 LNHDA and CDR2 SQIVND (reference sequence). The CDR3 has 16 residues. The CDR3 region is CASSSPLADSYNEQFF.

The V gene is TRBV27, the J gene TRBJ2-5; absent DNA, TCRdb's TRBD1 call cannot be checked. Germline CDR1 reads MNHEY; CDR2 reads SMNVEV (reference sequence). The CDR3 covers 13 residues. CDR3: CASSRGTGATQYF.

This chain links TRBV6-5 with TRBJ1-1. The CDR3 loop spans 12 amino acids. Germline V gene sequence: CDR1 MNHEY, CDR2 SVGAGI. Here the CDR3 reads CASSAGGGEAFF.

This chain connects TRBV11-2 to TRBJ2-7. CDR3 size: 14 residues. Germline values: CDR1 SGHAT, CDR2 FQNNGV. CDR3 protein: CASSLVAHVYEQYF.

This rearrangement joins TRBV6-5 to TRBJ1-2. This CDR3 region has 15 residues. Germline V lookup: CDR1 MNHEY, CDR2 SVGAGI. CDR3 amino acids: CASSSEYGTHYGYTF.

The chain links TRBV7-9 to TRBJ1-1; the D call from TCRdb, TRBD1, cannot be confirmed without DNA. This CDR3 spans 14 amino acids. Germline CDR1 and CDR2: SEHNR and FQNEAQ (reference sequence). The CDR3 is CASSPGQGSTEAFF. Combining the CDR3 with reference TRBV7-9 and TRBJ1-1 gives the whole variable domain DTGVSQNPRHKITKRGQNVTFRCDPISEHNRLYWYRQTLGQGPEFLTYFQNEAQLEKSRLLSDRFSAERPKGSFSTLEIQRTEQGDSAMYLCASSPGQGSTEAFFGQGTRLTVV.

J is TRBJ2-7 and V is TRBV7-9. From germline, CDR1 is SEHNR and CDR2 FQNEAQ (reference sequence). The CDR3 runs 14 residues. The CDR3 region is CASSGKDGSYEQYF.